Sequencing of this T cell receptor (beta chain) was carried out in a study of blood T cell repertoires in COVID-19. Germline V gene data show CDR1 as MDHEN and CDR2 as SYDVKM. After removal of 5 bases from V and 5 bases from J, the junction contained 6 bases not matched to a gene. The CDR3 is made up of 14 amino acids. As processed by the authors: Amplification of reference gene primers provided the estimated nucleated cell counts. Libraries were prepared by immunoSEQ multiplex PCR; TCRdb keeps only in-frame clonotypes and omits some of them. V, J and clone size reflect that table, while D and trimming were determined from the DNA. The sample consists of about 62,000 clones, 80% to 90% of them appearing once.

The J gene is TRBJ2-1, the V gene TRBV28, with 7 bases lining up with TRBD1. The clonotype comes from a human donor in a cohort sampled during active COVID-19. The sequenced sample consisted of peripheral blood. The CDR3 nucleotides read TGTGCCAGCAGTCCCACAGGGGCCCACAATGAGCAGTTCTTC. Encoded protein: CASSPTGAHNEQFF.